This T cell receptor (beta chain) was documented in a study of human thymus T cells. General study points: Highly overlapping thymic repertoires among unrelated individuals were reported in related research. Usage of V and J genes appeared biased in thymic and blood repertoires.

Resected material from corrective heart surgery provided the thymus tissue analysed. Finnish infants who were healthy and having corrective surgery for congenital heart defects made up the donors. To note about this clone: Its matching antigen is unknown.

Germline CDR1 and CDR2: PRHDT and FYEKMQ (reference sequence). The CDR3 totals 19 residues. The ends were cut back, 0 bases at V and 2 bases at J, with 20 bases in the middle. Sequenced by immunoSEQ multiplex PCR; TCRdb stores in-frame clones only, minus some. The sample lists tens of thousands of clones, 95% occurring once. This clonotype was obtained from a girl under three years old with a congenital heart defect but otherwise immunologically healthy. Sample: thymus tissue. V usage is TRBV13 and J usage is TRBJ2-1; D remains ambiguous. The CDR3, as DNA: TGTGCCAGCAGCTTAGGCCCAGTGGGTGGATGCCGGCCCTACAATGAGCAGTTCTTC. Translated, it gives CASSLGPVGGCRPYNEQFF.